This T cell receptor beta chain originates from a study of control samples from healthy donors and cancer patients. CDR1 is SGHDT and CDR2 is YYEEEE in the germline V gene. This CDR3 is 15 amino acids long. J lost 7 bases, V lost 1 base, and 7 bases had no gene match. Clones were sequenced by immunoSEQ multiplex PCR, and TCRdb holds only the in-frame ones, with some missing. The sample holds 70,000 to 85,000 clones; roughly nine tenths are singletons and the top ten take 15% to 20%. Source material: blood. The chain couples TRBV5-6 to TRBJ1-4; 7 bases agree with TRBD1. The receptor was derived from a man aged 45-60 years in good health. CDR3 in DNA: TGTGCCAGCAGCTTGTCCCGACAGGGCTTTGAAAAACTGTTTTTT. It yields the protein CASSLSRQGFEKLFF.